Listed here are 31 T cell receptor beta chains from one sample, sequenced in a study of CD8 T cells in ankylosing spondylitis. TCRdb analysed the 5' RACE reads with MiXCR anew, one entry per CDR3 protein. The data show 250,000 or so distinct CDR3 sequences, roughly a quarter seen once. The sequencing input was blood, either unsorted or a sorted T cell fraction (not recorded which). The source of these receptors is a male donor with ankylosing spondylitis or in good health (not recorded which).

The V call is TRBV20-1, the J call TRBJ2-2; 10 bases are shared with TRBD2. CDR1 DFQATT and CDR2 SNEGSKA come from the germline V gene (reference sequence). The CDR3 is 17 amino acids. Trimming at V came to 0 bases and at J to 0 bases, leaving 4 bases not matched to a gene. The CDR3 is CSAREPSGGSNTGELFF. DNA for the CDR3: TGCAGTGCTAGAGAGCCTAGCGGGGGCTCGAACACCGGGGAGCTGTTTTTT.

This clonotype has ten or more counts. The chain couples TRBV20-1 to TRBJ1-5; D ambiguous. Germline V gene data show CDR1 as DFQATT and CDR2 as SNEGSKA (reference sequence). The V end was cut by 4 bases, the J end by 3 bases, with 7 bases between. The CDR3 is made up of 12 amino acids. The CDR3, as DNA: TGCAGTGCTACAGTTCCCAATCAGCCCCAGCATTTT. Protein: CSATVPNQPQHF.

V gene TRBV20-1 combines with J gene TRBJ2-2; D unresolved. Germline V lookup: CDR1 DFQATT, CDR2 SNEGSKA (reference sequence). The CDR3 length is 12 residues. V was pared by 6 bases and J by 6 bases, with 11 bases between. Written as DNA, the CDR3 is TGCAGTGCCGGCGCCGGGCCCGGGGAGCTGTTTTTT. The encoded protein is CSAGAGPGELFF.

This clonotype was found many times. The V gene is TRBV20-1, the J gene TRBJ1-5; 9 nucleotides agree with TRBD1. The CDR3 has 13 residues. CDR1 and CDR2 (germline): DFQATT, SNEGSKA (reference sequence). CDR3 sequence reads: CSHGTGNGQPQHF. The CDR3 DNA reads TGCAGCCACGGGACAGGGAATGGTCAGCCCCAGCATTTT.

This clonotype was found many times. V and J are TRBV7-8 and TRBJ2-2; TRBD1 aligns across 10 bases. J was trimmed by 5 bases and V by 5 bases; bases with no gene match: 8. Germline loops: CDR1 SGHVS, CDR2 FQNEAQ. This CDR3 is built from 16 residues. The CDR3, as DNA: TGTGCCAGCAGCGTACGACAGGGGGCGATTACCGGGGAGCTGTTTTTT. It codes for CASSVRQGAITGELFF.

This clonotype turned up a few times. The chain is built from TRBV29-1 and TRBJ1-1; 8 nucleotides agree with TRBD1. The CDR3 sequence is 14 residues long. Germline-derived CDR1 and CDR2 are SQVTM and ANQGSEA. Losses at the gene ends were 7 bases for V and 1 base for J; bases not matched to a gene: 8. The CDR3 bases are TGCAGCGCCTCGACAGGGGTGGGGAACACTGAAGCTTTCTTT. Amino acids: CSASTGVGNTEAFF.

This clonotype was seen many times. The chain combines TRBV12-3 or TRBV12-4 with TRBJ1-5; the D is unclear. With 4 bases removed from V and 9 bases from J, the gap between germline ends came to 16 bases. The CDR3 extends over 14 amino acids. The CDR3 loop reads CASSSRMGFGPQHF. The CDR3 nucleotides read TGTGCCAGCAGTTCCCGGATGGGCTTTGGGCCCCAGCATTTT.

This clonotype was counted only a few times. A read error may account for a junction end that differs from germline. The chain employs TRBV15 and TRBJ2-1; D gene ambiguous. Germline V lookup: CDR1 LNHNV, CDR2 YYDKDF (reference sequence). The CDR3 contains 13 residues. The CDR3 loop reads CATSRVAGDNKIF. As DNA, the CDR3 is TGTGCCACCAGCAGAGTGGCAGGCGATAATAAAATCTTC. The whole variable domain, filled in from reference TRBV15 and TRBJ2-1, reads DAMVIQNPRYQVTQFGKPVTLSCSQTLNHNVMYWYQQKSSQAPKLLFHYYDKDFNNEADTPDNFQSRRPNTSFCFLDIRSPGLGDTAMYLCATSRVAGDNKIFGPGTRLTVL.

The CDR3 DNA follows: TGCAGCGTGGCCCCCTCGACAGACGAGCAGTACTTC. This codes for CSVAPSTDEQYF. V usage is TRBV29-1 and J usage is TRBJ2-7, with D tentatively TRBD1 (5 bases). This CDR3 contains 12 residues. The V gene's germline CDR1 is SQVTM and CDR2 ANQGSEA. Trimming cost V 6 bases and J 5 bases, with 14 bases left between them.

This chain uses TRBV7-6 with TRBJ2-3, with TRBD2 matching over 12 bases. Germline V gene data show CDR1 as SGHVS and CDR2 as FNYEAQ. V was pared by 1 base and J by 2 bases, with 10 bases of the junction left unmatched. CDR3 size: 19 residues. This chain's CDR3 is CASSLGPPSGGATTDTQYF. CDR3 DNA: TGTGCCAGCAGCTTAGGGCCGCCTAGCGGGGGGGCTACCACAGATACGCAGTATTTT.

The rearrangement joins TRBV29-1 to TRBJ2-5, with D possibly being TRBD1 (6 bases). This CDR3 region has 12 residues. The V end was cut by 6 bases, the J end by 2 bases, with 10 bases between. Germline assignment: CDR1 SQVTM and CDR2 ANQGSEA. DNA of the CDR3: TGCAGCGTGCTCCAGGGGCAAGAGACCCAGTACTTC. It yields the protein CSVLQGQETQYF.

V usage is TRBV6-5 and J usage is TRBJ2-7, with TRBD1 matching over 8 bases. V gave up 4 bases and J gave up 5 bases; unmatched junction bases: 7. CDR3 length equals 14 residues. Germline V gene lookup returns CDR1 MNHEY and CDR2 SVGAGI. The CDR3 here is CASSFLDRGHEQYF. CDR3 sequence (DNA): TGTGCCAGCAGTTTTCTAGACAGGGGCCACGAGCAGTACTTC.

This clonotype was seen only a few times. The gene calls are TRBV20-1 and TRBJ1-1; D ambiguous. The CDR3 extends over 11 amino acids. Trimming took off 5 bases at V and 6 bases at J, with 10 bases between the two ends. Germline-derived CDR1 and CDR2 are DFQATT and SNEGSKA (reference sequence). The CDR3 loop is CSACPDSEAFF. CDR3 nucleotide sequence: TGCAGTGCTTGCCCGGACTCTGAAGCTTTCTTT.

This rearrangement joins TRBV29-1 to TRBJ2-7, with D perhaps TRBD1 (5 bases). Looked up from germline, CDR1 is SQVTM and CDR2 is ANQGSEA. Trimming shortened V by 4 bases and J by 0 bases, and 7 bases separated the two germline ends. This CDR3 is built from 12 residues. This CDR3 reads CSVGQNSYEQYF. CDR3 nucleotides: TGCAGCGTTGGACAGAACTCCTACGAGCAGTACTTC.

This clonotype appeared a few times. The CDR3 spells CAISESEGDTQYF. CDR3 sequence (DNA): TGTGCCATCAGTGAGTCGGAGGGGGATACGCAGTATTTT. The chain couples TRBV10-3 to TRBJ2-3; tentative D call: TRBD2 (6 bases). This CDR3 comprises 13 residues. V was cut by 0 bases and J by 6 bases, with 7 bases left in between. CDR1 and CDR2 from the germline V gene are ENHRY and SYGVKD.

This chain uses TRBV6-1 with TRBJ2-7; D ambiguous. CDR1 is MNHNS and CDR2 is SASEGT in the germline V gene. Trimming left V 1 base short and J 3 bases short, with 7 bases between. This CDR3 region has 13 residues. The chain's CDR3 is CASSEVPDYEQYF. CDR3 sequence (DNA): TGTGCCAGCAGTGAAGTTCCCGACTACGAGCAGTACTTC.

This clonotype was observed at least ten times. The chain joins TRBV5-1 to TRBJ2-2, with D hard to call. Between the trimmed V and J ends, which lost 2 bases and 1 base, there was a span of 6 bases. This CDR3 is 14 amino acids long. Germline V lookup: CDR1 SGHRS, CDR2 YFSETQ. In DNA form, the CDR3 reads TGCGCCAGCAGCTTATGGGTGAACACCGGGGAGCTGTTTTTT. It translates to CASSLWVNTGELFF.

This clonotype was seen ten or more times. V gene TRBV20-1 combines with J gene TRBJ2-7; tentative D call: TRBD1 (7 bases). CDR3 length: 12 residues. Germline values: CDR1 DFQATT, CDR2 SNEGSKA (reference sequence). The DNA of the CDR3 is TGCGTTTTTCTCAGGGGGGCCAACGAGCAGTACTTC. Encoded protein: CVFLRGANEQYF.

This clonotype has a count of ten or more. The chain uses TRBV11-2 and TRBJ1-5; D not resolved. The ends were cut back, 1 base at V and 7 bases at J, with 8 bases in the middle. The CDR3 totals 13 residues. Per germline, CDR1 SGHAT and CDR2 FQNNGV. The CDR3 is CASSLVPLQPQHF. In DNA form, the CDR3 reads TGTGCCAGCAGCTTAGTCCCCTTACAGCCCCAGCATTTT.

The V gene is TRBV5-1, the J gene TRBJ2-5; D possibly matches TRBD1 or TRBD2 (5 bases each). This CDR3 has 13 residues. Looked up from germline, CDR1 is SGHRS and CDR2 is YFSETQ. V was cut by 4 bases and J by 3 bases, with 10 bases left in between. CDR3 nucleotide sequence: TGCGCCAGCAGCGGGGGACCGAAAGAGACCCAGTACTTC. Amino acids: CASSGGPKETQYF.

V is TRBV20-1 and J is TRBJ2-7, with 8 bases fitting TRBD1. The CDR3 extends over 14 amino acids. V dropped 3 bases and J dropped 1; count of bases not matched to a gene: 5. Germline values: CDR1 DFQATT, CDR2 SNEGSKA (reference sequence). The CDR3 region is CSASRQGASYEQYF. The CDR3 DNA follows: TGCAGTGCTAGTAGGCAGGGGGCTTCCTACGAGCAGTACTTC.

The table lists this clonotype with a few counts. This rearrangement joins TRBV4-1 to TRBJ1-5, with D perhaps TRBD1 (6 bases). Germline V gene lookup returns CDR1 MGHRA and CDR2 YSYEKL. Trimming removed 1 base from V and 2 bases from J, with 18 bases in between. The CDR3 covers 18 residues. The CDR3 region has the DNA TGCGCCAGCAGCCAAGGGGGGGGCGGAGAGGAGGGCAATCAGCCCCAGCATTTT. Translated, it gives CASSQGGGGEEGNQPQHF.

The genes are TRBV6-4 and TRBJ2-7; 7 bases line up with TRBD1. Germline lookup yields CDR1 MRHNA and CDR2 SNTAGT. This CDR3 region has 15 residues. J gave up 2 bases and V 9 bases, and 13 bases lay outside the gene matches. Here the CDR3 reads CARPQYRGRPYEQYF. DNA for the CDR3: TGTGCCAGACCCCAGTACAGGGGACGCCCCTACGAGCAGTACTTC.

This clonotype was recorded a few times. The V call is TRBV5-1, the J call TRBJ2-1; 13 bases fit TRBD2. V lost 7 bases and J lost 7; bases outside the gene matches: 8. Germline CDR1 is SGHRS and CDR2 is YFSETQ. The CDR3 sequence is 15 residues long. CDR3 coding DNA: TGCGCCAGCGCCGGAGGGACTAGCGGGGTGAATGAGCAGTTCTTC. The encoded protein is CASAGGTSGVNEQFF.

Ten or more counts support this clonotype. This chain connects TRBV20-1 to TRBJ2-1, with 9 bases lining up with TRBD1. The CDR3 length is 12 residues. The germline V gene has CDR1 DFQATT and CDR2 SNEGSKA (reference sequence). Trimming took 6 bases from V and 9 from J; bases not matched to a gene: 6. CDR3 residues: CSAGQGNPEQFF. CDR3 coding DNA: TGCAGTGCAGGACAGGGGAATCCTGAGCAGTTCTTC.

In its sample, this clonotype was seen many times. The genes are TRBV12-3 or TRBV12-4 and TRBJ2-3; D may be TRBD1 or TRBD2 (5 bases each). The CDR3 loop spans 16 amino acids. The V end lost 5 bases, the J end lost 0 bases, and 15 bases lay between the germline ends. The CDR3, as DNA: TGTGCCAGCAGTCCCCAAGGGACGATTAGCACAGATACGCAGTATTTT. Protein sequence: CASSPQGTISTDTQYF.

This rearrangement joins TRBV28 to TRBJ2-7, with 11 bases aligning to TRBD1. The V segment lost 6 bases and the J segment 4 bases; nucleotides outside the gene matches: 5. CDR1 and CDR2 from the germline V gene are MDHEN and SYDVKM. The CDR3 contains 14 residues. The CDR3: CASRGQGGSYEQYF. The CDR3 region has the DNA TGTGCCAGCAGGGGACAGGGGGGTTCTTACGAGCAGTACTTC. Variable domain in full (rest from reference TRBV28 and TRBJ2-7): DVKVTQSSRYLVKRTGEKVFLECVQDMDHENMFWYRQDPGLGLRLIYFSYDVKMKEKGDIPEGYSVSREKKERFSLILESASTNQTSMYLCASRGQGGSYEQYFGPGTRLTVT.

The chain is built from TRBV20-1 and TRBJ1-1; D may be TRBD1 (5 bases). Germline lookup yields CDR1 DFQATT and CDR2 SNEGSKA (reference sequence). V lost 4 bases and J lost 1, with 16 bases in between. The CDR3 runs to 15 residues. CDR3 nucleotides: TGCAGTGCTAACCCTCAATTTACAGGGAACACTGAAGCTTTCTTT. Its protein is CSANPQFTGNTEAFF.

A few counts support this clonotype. CDR3 sequence (DNA): TGCAGTGCTAGAGAAGTTCTACGGGGGGGAGATACGCAGTATTTT. Protein: CSAREVLRGGDTQYF. This sequence joins TRBV20-1 and TRBJ2-3, with TRBD2 identical over 8 bases. The CDR3 has 15 residues. Germline V gene sequence: CDR1 DFQATT, CDR2 SNEGSKA (reference sequence). Germline trimming cut 0 bases from V and 5 bases from J; bases unmatched to any gene: 7.

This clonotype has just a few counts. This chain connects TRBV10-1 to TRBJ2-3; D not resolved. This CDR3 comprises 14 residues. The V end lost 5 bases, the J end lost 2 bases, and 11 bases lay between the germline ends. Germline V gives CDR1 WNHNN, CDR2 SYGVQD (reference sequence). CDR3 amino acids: CASSPTFLTDTQYF. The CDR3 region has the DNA TGCGCCAGCAGTCCTACATTTCTCACAGATACGCAGTATTTT.

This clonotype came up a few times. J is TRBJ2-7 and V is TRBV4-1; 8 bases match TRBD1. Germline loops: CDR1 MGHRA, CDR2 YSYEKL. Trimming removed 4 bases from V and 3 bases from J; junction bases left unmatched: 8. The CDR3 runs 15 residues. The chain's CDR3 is CASSPQGALYYEQYF. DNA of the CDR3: TGCGCCAGCAGCCCTCAGGGGGCACTCTACTACGAGCAGTACTTC.